This is a list of T cell receptor beta chains from one sample in a study of shared clonotypes between healthy human individuals. Profiled with immunoSEQ multiplex PCR; TCRdb holds only in-frame clones, not every one. The sample lists roughly 590,000 clones; nearly 97% were seen once. The specimen sequenced was naive CD8+ T cells sorted from blood. Source of these receptors: a woman younger than 45 in good health. CDR3s leave out the opening cysteine and the closing phenylalanine or tryptophan. The D gene is left open where the match is weak.

cdr3_length	v_call	j_call	d_call	cdr3_aa
13	TRBV7-8	TRBJ2-7	TRBD2	ASSFGLAVTYEQY
14	TRBV5-6	TRBJ2-5	TRBD1	ASSAERQGSGETQY
15	TRBV7-8	TRBJ2-1	NA	ASSPVGSPETYNEQF
15	TRBV28	TRBJ1-5	TRBD1	ASSNLGTAYRDQPQH
13	TRBV28	TRBJ2-7	NA	ASSLSSAFVYEQY
14	TRBV28	TRBJ2-1	TRBD2	ASSPPGLAVYNEQF
12	TRBV27	TRBJ1-1	TRBD1	ASSNRQGGTEAF
13	TRBV19	TRBJ1-2	TRBD1	ASSIAEGASYGYT
11	TRBV5-6	TRBJ2-7	NA	ASSPPGAYEQY
13	TRBV4-1	TRBJ1-5	NA	ASSQDTSSNQPQH
12	TRBV5-1	TRBJ2-5	TRBD1	ASSLYRGSETQY
13	TRBV2	TRBJ1-5	NA	ASSEGTTSNQPQH
12	TRBV5-6	TRBJ2-3	NA	ASSFGGAADTQY